This is a list of T cell receptor beta chains from one sample in a study of blood T cells in healthy people across ages. TCRdb passed the 5' RACE reads through MiXCR, listing each CDR3 protein once. In the table there are over 950,000 distinct CDR3 sequences, about 51% of which are singletons. Material for sequencing was blood. All receptors come from a woman aged 55-70 years in good health. The CDR3 runs from the conserved cysteine through the conserved F or W. The D gene is left open where the match is weak. Clone size is given for some rows only: seen once, a few or many times, or a class if the clone is expanded.

j_call | clone_size | d_call | v_call | cdr3_aa | cdr3_nt
TRBJ2-7 | - | - | TRBV20-1 | CSALEGYEQYF | TGCAGTGCTCTGGAGGGATACGAGCAGTACTTC
TRBJ1-2 | - | - | TRBV29-1 | CSVGDAANYGYTF | TGCAGCGTTGGGGACGCCGCTAACTATGGCTACACCTTC
TRBJ1-6 | - | TRBD1 | TRBV4-3 | CASSQAVTGDSPLHF | TGCGCCAGCAGCCAAGCGGTGACAGGGGATTCACCCCTCCACTTT
TRBJ2-7 | few | - | TRBV28 | CASSLRREPREQYF | TGTGCCAGCAGTTTACGGCGGGAACCTAGGGAGCAGTACTTC
TRBJ1-1 | - | TRBD1 | TRBV12-3/TRBV12-4 | CASIHGGRGRVTEAFF | TGTGCCAGCATCCACGGCGGCAGGGGGCGGGTCACTGAAGCTTTCTTT
TRBJ2-5 | few | - | TRBV28 | CASFQTSQETQYF | TGTGCCAGCTTCCAGACTAGTCAAGAGACCCAGTACTTC
TRBJ1-5 | - | TRBD1 | TRBV7-2 | CASSPGQVVGQPQHF | TGTGCCAGCAGCCCCGGACAGGTTGTCGGGCAGCCCCAGCATTTT
TRBJ1-6 | - | - | TRBV15 | CATSRDREGSPLHF | TGTGCCACCAGCAGAGACAGGGAAGGTTCACCCCTCCACTTT
TRBJ1-2 | few | - | TRBV28 | CASSLKAALGYTF | TGTGCCAGCAGTCTAAAAGCCGCCTTGGGCTACACCTTC
TRBJ2-3 | - | - | TRBV29-1 | CSVDPWEISTDTQYF | TGCAGCGTTGATCCGTGGGAAATTTCCACAGATACGCAGTATTTT
TRBJ2-7 | many | - | TRBV4-2 | CASRKEGGAGAYEQYF | TGTGCCAGCAGAAAAGAGGGGGGGGCCGGGGCCTACGAGCAGTACTTC
TRBJ1-5 | - | TRBD1 | TRBV29-1 | CSVTVTGDQPQHF | TGCAGCGTTACTGTGACAGGGGACCAGCCCCAGCATTTT
TRBJ2-3 | few | TRBD2 | TRBV12-3/TRBV12-4 | CASSFPPLAGFTDTQYF | TGTGCCAGCAGTTTTCCCCCGCTAGCGGGATTCACAGATACGCAGTATTTT
TRBJ2-3 | - | - | TRBV4-1 | CASSQSAGTDTQYF | TGCGCCAGCAGCCAATCCGCCGGCACAGATACGCAGTATTTT
TRBJ2-7 | few | - | TRBV21-1 | CASSPRTRAGGGLSSYEQYF | TGTGCCAGCAGCCCAAGAACACGGGCCGGTGGGGGTTTGAGCTCCTACGAGCAGTACTTC
TRBJ2-5 | many | - | TRBV3-1 | CASNQQGQYKTQYF | TGTGCCAGCAATCAACAGGGTCAGTACAAGACCCAGTACTTC
TRBJ1-2 | - | - | TRBV6-1 | CATTPEIFIALNYGYTF | TGTGCCACCACCCCGGAGATTTTTATTGCGTTGAACTATGGCTACACCTTC
TRBJ2-7 | - | - | TRBV12-3/TRBV12-4 | CASSLDGSPNEQYF | TGTGCCAGCAGTTTAGATGGCAGCCCCAATGAGCAGTACTTC
TRBJ2-1 | - | - | TRBV10-3 | CAISERGTYNEQFF | TGTGCCATCAGTGAGAGGGGGACCTACAATGAGCAGTTCTTC
TRBJ1-1 | - | - | TRBV7-2 | CASSPYLRTEAFF | TGTGCCAGCAGCCCCTACTTGAGGACTGAAGCTTTCTTT
TRBJ2-7 | few | - | TRBV29-1 | CSPYEQYF | TGCAGCCCCTACGAGCAGTACTTC
TRBJ1-1 | - | TRBD1 | TRBV7-6 | CASSFSPIGDRASEAFF | TGTGCCAGCAGCTTCTCCCCCATCGGGGACAGAGCTTCTGAAGCTTTCTTT
TRBJ2-7 | - | - | TRBV20-1 | CSAKDSTYEQYF | TGCAGTGCCAAGGACTCAACCTACGAGCAGTACTTC
TRBJ2-5 | - | TRBD2 | TRBV20-1 | CSASVREGMGQYF | TGCAGTGCTAGTGTGAGGGAGGGGATGGGGCAGTACTTC
TRBJ2-5 | - | TRBD2 | TRBV20-1 | CSARDLKRTSGQETQYF | TGCAGTGCTAGAGATCTTAAACGGACTAGCGGCCAAGAGACCCAGTACTTC
TRBJ2-3 | - | - | TRBV4-1 | CASSQVQGVPDTQYF | TGCGCCAGCAGCCAAGTACAGGGTGTACCAGATACGCAGTATTTT